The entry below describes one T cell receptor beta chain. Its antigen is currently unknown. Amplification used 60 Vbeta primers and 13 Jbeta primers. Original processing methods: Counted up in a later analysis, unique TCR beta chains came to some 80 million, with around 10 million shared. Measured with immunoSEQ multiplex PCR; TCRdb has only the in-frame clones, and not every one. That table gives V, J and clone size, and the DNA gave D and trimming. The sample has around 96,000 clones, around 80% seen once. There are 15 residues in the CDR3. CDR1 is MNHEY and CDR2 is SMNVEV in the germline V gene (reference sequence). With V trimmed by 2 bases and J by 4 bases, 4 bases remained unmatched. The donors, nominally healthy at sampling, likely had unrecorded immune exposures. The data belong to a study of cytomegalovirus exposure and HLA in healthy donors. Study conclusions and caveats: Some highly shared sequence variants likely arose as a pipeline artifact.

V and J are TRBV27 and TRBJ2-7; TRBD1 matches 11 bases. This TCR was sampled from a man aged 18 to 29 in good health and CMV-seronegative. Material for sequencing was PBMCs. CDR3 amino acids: CASSLIGQGAYEQYF. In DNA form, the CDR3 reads TGTGCCAGCAGTTTAATCGGACAGGGGGCTTACGAGCAGTACTTC.